The TCR beta chain under discussion was sequenced for a study of tumor-infiltrating lymphocytes in oesophageal squamous cell carcinoma. Details on this clonotype: The junction departs from germline at one end; a sequencing error may be responsible.

The germline V gene encodes CDR1 SGHVS and CDR2 FNYEAQ. The CDR3 consists of 14 residues. MiXCR was run by TCRdb on the PCR reads, yielding one entry per CDR3 protein. The sample has roughly 3,300 distinct CDR3 sequences; about a sixth are singletons. The sample consisted of esophageal tumor tissue. V is TRBV7-6 and J is TRBJ2-1; perhaps TRBD2 as D (5 bases). This sequence was found in a male donor with esophageal squamous cell carcinoma. The DNA of the CDR3 is TGTGCCAGTGGCGAGGGCCGCCCAGCTAGGGAGCTGTACTTC. Its protein is CASGEGRPARELYF.